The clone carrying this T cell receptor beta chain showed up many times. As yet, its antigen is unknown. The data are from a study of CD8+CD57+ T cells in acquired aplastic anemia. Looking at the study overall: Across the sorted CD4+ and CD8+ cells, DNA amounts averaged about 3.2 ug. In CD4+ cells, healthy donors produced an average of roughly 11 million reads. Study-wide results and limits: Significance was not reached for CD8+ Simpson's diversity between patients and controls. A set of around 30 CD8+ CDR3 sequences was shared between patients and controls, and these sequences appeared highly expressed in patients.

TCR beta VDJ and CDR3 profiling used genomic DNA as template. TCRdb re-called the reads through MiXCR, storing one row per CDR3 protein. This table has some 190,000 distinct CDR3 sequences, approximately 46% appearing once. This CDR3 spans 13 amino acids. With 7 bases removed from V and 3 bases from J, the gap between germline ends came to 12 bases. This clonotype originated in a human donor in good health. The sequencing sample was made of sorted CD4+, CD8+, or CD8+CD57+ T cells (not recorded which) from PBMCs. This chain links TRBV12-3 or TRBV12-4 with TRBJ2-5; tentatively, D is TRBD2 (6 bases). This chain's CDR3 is CASTRGLEETQYF. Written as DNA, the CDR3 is TGTGCCAGCACAAGGGGACTGGAAGAGACCCAGTACTTC.